The present entry profiles one T cell receptor beta chain with its context. In the authors' workflow: Scientists estimated how many nucleated cells there were by amplifying reference gene primers. The method was immunoSEQ multiplex PCR; TCRdb's version includes in-frame clones alone and lacks a portion of them. The V and J calls and clone size were taken over from that table, and D and trimming were inferred from the DNA. This sample has 300,000 to 400,000 clones, with approximately 86% found just once. The Seattle patients joined while their infection was active and were tracked longitudinally afterward. This entry is derived from a study of blood T cell repertoires in COVID-19. Study in general: COVID-19 samples, acute and convalescent, were from the United States, Italy and Spain. T cells, B-cell-depleted T cells, or PBMCs supplied cDNA or gDNA.

This TCR came from a woman aged 55-69 years with COVID-19, enrolled during active disease. Sequencing was performed on peripheral blood.

Here the CDR3 DNA reads TGTGCCAGTGGGGCAGGAACGAACACTGAAGCTTTCTTT. This translates into CASGAGTNTEAFF. The V gene is TRBV19, the J gene TRBJ1-1; perhaps TRBD1 as D (5 bases). The CDR3 has 13 amino acids. Trimming took 8 bases from V and 1 from J, leaving 11 bases between them. Germline CDR1 LNHDA, CDR2 SQIVND (reference sequence).